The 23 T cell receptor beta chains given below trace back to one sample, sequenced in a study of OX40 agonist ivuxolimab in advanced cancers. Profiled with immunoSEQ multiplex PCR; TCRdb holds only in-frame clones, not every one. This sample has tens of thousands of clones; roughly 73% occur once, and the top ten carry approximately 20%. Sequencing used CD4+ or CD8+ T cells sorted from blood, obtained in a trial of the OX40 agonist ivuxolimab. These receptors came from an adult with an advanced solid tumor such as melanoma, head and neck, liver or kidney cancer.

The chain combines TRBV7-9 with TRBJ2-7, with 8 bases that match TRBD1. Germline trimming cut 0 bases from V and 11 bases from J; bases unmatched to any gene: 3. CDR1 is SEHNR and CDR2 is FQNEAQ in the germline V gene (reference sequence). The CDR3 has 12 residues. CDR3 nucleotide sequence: TGTGCCAGCAGCTTAGCGACGACAGGGGAGTACTTC. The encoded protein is CASSLATTGEYF.

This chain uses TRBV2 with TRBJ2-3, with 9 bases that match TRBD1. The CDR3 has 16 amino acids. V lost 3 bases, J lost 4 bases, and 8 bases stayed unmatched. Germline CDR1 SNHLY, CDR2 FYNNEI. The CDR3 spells CASSDPRQGGPDTQYF. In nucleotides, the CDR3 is TGTGCCAGCAGTGATCCTCGACAGGGGGGGCCAGATACGCAGTATTTT.

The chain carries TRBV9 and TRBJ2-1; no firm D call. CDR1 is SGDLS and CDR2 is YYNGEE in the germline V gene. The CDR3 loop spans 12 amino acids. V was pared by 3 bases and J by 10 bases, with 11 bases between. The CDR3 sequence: CASSEGGVEQFF. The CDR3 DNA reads TGTGCCAGCAGCGAGGGTGGGGTCGAGCAGTTCTTC. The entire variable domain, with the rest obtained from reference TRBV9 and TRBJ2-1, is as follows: DSGVTQTPKHLITATGQRVTLRCSPRSGDLSVYWYQQSLDQGLQFLIQYYNGEERAKGNILERFSAQQFPDLHSELNLSSLELGDSALYFCASSEGGVEQFFGPGTRLTVL.

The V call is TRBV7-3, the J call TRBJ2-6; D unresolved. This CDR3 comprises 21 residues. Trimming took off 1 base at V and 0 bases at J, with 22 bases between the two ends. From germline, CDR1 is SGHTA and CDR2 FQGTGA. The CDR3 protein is CASSLIAPPVSQHSGANVLTF. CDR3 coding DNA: TGTGCCAGCAGCTTAATTGCTCCCCCCGTTTCCCAACACTCTGGGGCCAACGTCCTGACTTTC.

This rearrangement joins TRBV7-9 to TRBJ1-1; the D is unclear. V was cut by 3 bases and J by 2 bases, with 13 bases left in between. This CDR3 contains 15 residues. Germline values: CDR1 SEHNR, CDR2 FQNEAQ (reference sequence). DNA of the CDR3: TGTGCCAGCAGCTTTGTCCACGTCAGTAACACTGAAGCTTTCTTT. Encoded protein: CASSFVHVSNTEAFF.

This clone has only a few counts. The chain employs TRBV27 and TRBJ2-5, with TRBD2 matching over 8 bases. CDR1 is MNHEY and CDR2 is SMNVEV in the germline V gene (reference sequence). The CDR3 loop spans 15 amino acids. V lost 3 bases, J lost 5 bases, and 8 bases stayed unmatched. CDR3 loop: CASSLGSGVAETQYF. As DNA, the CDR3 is TGTGCCAGCAGTTTGGGTAGCGGGGTTGCGGAGACCCAGTACTTC.

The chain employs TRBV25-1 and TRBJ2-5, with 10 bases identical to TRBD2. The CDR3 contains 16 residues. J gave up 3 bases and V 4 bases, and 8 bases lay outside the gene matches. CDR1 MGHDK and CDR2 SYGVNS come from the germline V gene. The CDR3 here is CASSGYSSGGEETQYF. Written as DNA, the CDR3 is TGTGCCAGCAGTGGGTATAGCAGCGGGGGGGAAGAGACCCAGTACTTC.

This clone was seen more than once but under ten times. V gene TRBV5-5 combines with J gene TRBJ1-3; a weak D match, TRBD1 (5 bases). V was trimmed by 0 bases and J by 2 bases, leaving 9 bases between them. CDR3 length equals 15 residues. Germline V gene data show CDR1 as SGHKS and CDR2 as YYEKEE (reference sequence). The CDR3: CASSLDRTTGNTIYF. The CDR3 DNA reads TGTGCCAGCAGCTTGGACAGGACAACTGGAAACACCATATATTTT. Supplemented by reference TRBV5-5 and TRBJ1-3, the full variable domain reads DAGVTQSPTHLIKTRGQQVTLRCSPISGHKSVSWYQQVLGQGPQFIFQYYEKEERGRGNFPDRFSARQFPNYSSELNVNALLLGDSALYLCASSLDRTTGNTIYFGEGSWLTVV.

CDR3 sequence (DNA): TGTGCCAGCAGCGCTGGGGGGCAATCCTACGAGCAGTACTTC. Its protein product is CASSAGGQSYEQYF. This rearrangement joins TRBV9 to TRBJ2-7, with D perhaps being TRBD1 or TRBD2 (6 bases each). CDR1 is SGDLS, CDR2 YYNGEE, per germline. The CDR3 runs to 14 residues. Trimming removed 3 bases at V and 1 base at J, with 11 bases between.

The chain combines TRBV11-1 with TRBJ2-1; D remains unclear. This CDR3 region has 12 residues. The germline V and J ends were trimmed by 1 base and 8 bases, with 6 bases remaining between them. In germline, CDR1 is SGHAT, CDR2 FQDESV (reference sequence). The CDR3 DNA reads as TGTGCCAGCAGCTTAGTATTACATGAGCAGTTCTTC. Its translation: CASSLVLHEQFF.

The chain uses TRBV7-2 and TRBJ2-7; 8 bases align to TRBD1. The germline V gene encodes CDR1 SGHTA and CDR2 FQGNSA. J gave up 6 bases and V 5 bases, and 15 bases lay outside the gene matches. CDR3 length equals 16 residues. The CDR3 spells CASSPRTGSQVVEQYF. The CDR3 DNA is TGTGCCAGCAGCCCGAGGACAGGGTCGCAAGTTGTCGAGCAGTACTTC.

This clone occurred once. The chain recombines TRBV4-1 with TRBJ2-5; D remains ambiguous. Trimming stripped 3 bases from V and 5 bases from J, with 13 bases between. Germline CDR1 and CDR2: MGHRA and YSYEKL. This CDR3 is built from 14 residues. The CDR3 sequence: CASSQIGPTETQYF. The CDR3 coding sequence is TGCGCCAGCAGCCAGATTGGGCCAACCGAGACCCAGTACTTC.

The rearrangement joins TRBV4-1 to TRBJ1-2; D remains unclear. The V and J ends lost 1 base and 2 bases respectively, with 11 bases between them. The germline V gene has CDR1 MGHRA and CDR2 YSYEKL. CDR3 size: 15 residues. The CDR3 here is CASSQAEGANYGYTF. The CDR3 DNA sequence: TGCGCCAGCAGCCAAGCGGAGGGTGCGAACTATGGCTACACCTTC.

The CDR3 here is CASSYFGPSWGQFF. CDR3 nucleotides: TGTGCCAGCAGTTACTTTGGTCCTAGCTGGGGGCAGTTCTTC. The chain is built from TRBV6-4 and TRBJ2-1; weak D call: TRBD2 (5 bases). In germline, CDR1 is MRHNA, CDR2 SNTAGT. This CDR3 contains 14 residues. V was clipped by 5 bases and J by 12 bases, with 20 bases between them.

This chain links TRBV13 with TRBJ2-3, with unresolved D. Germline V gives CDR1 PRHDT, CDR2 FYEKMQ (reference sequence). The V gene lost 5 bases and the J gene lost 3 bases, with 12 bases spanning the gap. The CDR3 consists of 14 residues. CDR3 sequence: CASSRTLGTDTQYF. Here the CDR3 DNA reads TGTGCCAGCAGCCGAACCTTGGGGACAGATACGCAGTATTTT.

The CDR3 is CASSLKILNTEAFF. In DNA form, the CDR3 reads TGTGCCAGCAGCTTAAAAATCCTGAACACTGAAGCTTTCTTT. V is TRBV7-6 and J is TRBJ1-1; D gene unclear. V was cut by 2 bases and J by 0 bases, with 7 bases left in between. Germline V gene lookup returns CDR1 SGHVS and CDR2 FNYEAQ. This CDR3 is built from 14 residues.

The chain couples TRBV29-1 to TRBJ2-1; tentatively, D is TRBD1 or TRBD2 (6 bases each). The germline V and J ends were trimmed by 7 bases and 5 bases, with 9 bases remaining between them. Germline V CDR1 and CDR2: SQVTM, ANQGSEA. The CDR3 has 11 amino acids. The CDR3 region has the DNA TGCAGCGGGGGGGCCAACAATGAGCAGTTCTTC. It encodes CSGGANNEQFF.

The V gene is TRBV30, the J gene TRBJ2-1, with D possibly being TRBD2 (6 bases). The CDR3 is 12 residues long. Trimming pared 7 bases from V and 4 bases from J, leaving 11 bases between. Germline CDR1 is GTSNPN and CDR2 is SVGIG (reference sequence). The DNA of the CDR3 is TGTGCCTCCCCCCGGGGGTACAATGAGCAGTTCTTC. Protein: CASPRGYNEQFF.

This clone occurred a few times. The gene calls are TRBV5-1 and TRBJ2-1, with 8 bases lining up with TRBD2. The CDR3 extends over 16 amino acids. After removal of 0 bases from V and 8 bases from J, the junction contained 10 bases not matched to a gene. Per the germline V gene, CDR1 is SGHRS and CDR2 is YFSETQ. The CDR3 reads CASSLGVQRGIDEQFF. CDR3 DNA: TGCGCCAGCAGCTTGGGGGTTCAGCGGGGGATCGATGAGCAGTTCTTC.

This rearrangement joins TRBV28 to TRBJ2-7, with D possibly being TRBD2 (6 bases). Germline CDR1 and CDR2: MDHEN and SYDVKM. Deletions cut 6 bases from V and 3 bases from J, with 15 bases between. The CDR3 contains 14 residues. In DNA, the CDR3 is TGTGCCAGCAGGCGGGGCGTTCGGGTCTACGAGCAGTACTTC. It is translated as CASRRGVRVYEQYF.

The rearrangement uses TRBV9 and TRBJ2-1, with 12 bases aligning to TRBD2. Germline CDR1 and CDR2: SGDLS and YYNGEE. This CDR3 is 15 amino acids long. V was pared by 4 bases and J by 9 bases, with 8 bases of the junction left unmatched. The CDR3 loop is CASSMTSGGSVEQFF. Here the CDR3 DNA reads TGTGCCAGCAGCATGACTAGCGGGGGTTCGGTTGAGCAGTTCTTC. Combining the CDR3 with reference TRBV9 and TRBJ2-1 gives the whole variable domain DSGVTQTPKHLITATGQRVTLRCSPRSGDLSVYWYQQSLDQGLQFLIQYYNGEERAKGNILERFSAQQFPDLHSELNLSSLELGDSALYFCASSMTSGGSVEQFFGPGTRLTVL.

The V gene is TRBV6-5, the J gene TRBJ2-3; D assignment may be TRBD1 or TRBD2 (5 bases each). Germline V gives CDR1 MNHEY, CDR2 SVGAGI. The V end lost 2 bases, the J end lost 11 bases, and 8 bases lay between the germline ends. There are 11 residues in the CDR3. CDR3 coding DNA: TGTGCCAGCAGTTACGGGACCATGCAGTATTTT. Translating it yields CASSYGTMQYF.

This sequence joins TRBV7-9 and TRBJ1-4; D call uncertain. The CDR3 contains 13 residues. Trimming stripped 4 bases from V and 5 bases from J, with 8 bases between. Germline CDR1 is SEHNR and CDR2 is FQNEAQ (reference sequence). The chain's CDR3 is CASSSTKNEKLFF. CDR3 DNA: TGTGCCAGCAGCTCAACCAAAAATGAAAAACTGTTTTTT.